These T cell receptor beta chains were read from a single sample in a study of cytomegalovirus exposure and HLA in healthy donors. Method: immunoSEQ multiplex PCR; TCRdb's copy keeps in-frame clones and lacks some. Of 100,000 to 150,000 clones listed, approximately 10% are singletons. Sequencing was done on a sample of PBMCs. These receptors all come from a woman aged 18-29 years in good health and CMV-seropositive. Each CDR3 is given with its conserved first and last residue. The order of the fields is clone size, D gene, V gene, CDR3 length, J gene, CDR3 DNA, CDR3 protein. D genes are given only for firm matches. Clone size appears in some rows only: once, few, many, or a class for an expanded clone.

>many|TRBD1|TRBV19|14|TRBJ2-3
TGTGCCAGCCGCTATACAGGGGGCACAGATACGCAGTATTTT
CASRYTGGTDTQYF
>few|-|TRBV7-8|13|TRBJ1-2
TGTGCCAGCAGCTACGGACAGTCCTATGGCTACACCTTC
CASSYGQSYGYTF
>-|TRBD2|TRBV29-1|14|TRBJ2-7
TGCAGCGTTGCCCTAGCGGCGTACTCCTACGAGCAGTACTTC
CSVALAAYSYEQYF
>few|-|TRBV7-2|15|TRBJ1-5
TGTGCCAGCAGCTCCAGGGGTATGGGCAATCAGCCCCAGCATTTT
CASSSRGMGNQPQHF
>-|-|TRBV19|14|TRBJ2-1
TGTGCCAGTAGTATAGGAGGTCACTACAATGAGCAGTTCTTC
CASSIGGHYNEQFF
>few|-|TRBV28|18|TRBJ1-4
TGTGCCAGCAGTTATGGACACATCGCGGCGCGGACTAATGAAAAACTGTTTTTT
CASSYGHIAARTNEKLFF
>few|TRBD1|TRBV10-1|14|TRBJ1-5
TGCGCCAGCAGTTCGGACAGGAACAATCAGCCCCAGCATTTT
CASSSDRNNQPQHF
>few|TRBD1|TRBV19|14|TRBJ2-7
TGTGCCAGTAGTTTTACCGGGACAGGGTACGAGCAGTACTTC
CASSFTGTGYEQYF
>-|-|TRBV6-1|15|TRBJ2-3
TGTGCCAGCAGCGATATAGCGTTCCTCACAGATACGCAGTATTTT
CASSDIAFLTDTQYF
>-|-|TRBV11-1|14|TRBJ2-7
TGTGCCAGCAGAGAGAGTACAGGGTCCTACGAGCAGTACTTC
CASRESTGSYEQYF
>-|TRBD2|TRBV9|15|TRBJ2-3
TGTGCCAGCAGCGCCCCTAGCGGGAGCCCAGATACGCAGTATTTT
CASSAPSGSPDTQYF
>few|-|TRBV29-1|14|TRBJ1-1
TGCAGCGGGACACAGGGAAATATGAACACTGAAGCTTTCTTT
CSGTQGNMNTEAFF
>-|TRBD1|TRBV2|14|TRBJ1-1
TGTGCCAGCAGAGGAACAGGGGCGAACACTGAAGCTTTCTTT
CASRGTGANTEAFF
>-|TRBD1|TRBV19|17|TRBJ1-2
TGTGCCAGTTCAAATGACAGGGTCGGCGCCCTCCTCTATGGCTACACCTTC
CASSNDRVGALLYGYTF
>-|-|TRBV7-8|15|TRBJ1-2
TGTGCCAGCAGCCGAAATCTCCAGGGATCACATGGCTACACCTTC
CASSRNLQGSHGYTF
>-|-|TRBV4-1|14|TRBJ2-1
TGCGCCAGCAGCCACAGGGGCCTGAACAATGAGCAGTTCTTC
CASSHRGLNNEQFF
>-|TRBD2|TRBV5-1|15|TRBJ2-1
TGCGCCAGCAGCGGCCGACTAGCGGACCTCAATGAGCAGTTCTTC
CASSGRLADLNEQFF
>few|TRBD1|TRBV7-3|14|TRBJ2-5
TGTGCCAGCAGCTCACAGGGGAATGGAGAGACCCAGTACTTC
CASSSQGNGETQYF
>many|-|TRBV9|14|TRBJ1-1
TGTGCCAGCAGCGTACAATGGGGCAACACTGAAGCTTTCTTT
CASSVQWGNTEAFF
>-|-|TRBV5-1|14|TRBJ2-5
TGCGCCAGCAGCGGTGGGGGCACCCAAGAGACCCAGTACTTC
CASSGGGTQETQYF